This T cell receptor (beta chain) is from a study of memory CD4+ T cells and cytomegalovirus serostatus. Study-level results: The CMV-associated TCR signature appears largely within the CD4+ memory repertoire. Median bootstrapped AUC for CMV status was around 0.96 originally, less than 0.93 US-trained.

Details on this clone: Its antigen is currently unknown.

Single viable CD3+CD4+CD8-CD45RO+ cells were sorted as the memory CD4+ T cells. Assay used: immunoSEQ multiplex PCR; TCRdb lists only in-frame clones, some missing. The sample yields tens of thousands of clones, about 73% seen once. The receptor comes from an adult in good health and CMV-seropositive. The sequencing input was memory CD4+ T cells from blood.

This CDR3 reads CASSGGGAFGTGELFF. CDR3 in DNA: TGTGCCAGCTCTGGAGGAGGGGCGTTTGGCACCGGGGAGCTGTTTTTT. J is TRBJ2-2 and V is TRBV6-4; D might be TRBD2 (6 bases). The CDR3 is 16 residues long. Deletions cut 8 bases from V and 4 bases from J, with 20 bases between. Germline CDR1 and CDR2: MRHNA and SNTAGT.